The 29 T cell receptor beta chains given below trace back to one sample, sequenced in a study of OX40 agonist ivuxolimab in advanced cancers. Only in-frame clones appear in the TCRdb table, and some are missing; sequencing was by immunoSEQ multiplex PCR. Among around 100,000 clones, under 95% were seen once, and the ten largest hold approximately 0.55%. The starting material was CD4+ or CD8+ T cells sorted from blood, obtained in a trial of the OX40 agonist ivuxolimab. These receptors originate from an adult with an advanced solid tumor such as melanoma, head and neck, liver or kidney cancer.

This CDR3 reads CASTSSGTPNTQYF. DNA for the CDR3: TGTGCCAGTACGAGTAGCGGGACGCCCAATACGCAGTATTTT. V is TRBV19 and J is TRBJ2-3; 8 nucleotides agree with TRBD2. Per the germline V gene, CDR1 is LNHDA and CDR2 is SQIVND (reference sequence). J gave up 7 bases and V 7 bases, and 10 bases lay outside the gene matches. This CDR3 has 14 amino acids.

The sample holds one count of this clone. The J gene is TRBJ2-2, the V gene TRBV12-5; no firm D call. From germline, CDR1 is LGHNT and CDR2 FRNRAP. The CDR3 has 15 amino acids. Trimming left V 1 base short and J 0 bases short, with 6 bases between. The CDR3 spells CASGLGSANTGELFF. CDR3 in DNA: TGTGCTAGTGGTTTGGGATCCGCGAACACCGGGGAGCTGTTTTTT.

The V call is TRBV4-3, the J call TRBJ2-5; 7 bases agree with TRBD1. Germline V lookup: CDR1 LGHNA, CDR2 YSLEER. Trimming removed 0 bases from V and 4 bases from J; junction bases left unmatched: 8. The CDR3 loop spans 16 amino acids. The CDR3 region has the DNA TGCGCCAGCAGCCAAGATGTGACAGGGTGGCGAGAGACCCAGTACTTC. Translating gives CASSQDVTGWRETQYF.

This chain joins TRBV19 and TRBJ2-7; D is perhaps TRBD2 (6 bases). Germline assignment: CDR1 LNHDA and CDR2 SQIVND (reference sequence). The V end was cut by 5 bases, the J end by 0 bases, with 17 bases between. The CDR3 covers 16 residues. The CDR3 DNA sequence: TGTGCCAGTAGTTCTTCTTCGGGGGAGAGCTCCTACGAGCAGTACTTC. This codes for CASSSSSGESSYEQYF.

The chain has TRBV6-5 and TRBJ2-1; the D gene could be TRBD1 or TRBD2 (6 bases each). The V end lost 4 bases, the J end lost 9 bases, and 7 bases lay between the germline ends. CDR3 length equals 11 residues. Germline loops: CDR1 MNHEY, CDR2 SVGAGI. This CDR3 reads CASSSGAEQFF. The CDR3 DNA reads as TGTGCCAGCAGTTCGGGGGCTGAGCAGTTCTTC.

This clone was observed a single time. CDR3 in amino acids: CASSPGQGGYTF. The CDR3 nucleotides read TGTGCCAGCAGCCCCGGACAGGGAGGCTACACCTTC. This chain links TRBV5-4 with TRBJ1-2; 8 bases fit TRBD1. Germline V lookup: CDR1 SGHNT, CDR2 YYREEE (reference sequence). This CDR3 comprises 12 residues. Trimming cost V 4 bases and J 8 bases; bases outside gene matches: 4. The full variable domain, rest sourced from reference TRBV5-4 and TRBJ1-2, is ETGVTQSPTHLIKTRGQQVTLRCSSQSGHNTVSWYQQALGQGPQFIFQYYREEENGRGNFPPRFSGLQFPNYSSELNVNALELDDSALYLCASSPGQGGYTFGSGTRLTVV.

This chain uses TRBV5-1 with TRBJ2-5, with no clear D. Germline V gene sequence: CDR1 SGHRS, CDR2 YFSETQ. The CDR3 contains 14 residues. Trimming pared 2 bases from V and 4 bases from J, leaving 12 bases between. The DNA of the CDR3 is TGCGCCAGCAGCTTAGGCGTTGCCGGAGAGACCCAGTACTTC. This codes for CASSLGVAGETQYF.

This clone was observed a few times. J is TRBJ1-5 and V is TRBV28; D gene unclear. This CDR3 has 12 amino acids. Germline V CDR1 and CDR2: MDHEN, SYDVKM. V lost 5 bases, J lost 5 bases, and 7 bases lay in between. CDR3 in amino acids: CASSNSYQPQHF. CDR3 sequence (DNA): TGTGCCAGCAGTAATTCGTATCAGCCCCAGCATTTT.

This rearrangement joins TRBV13 to TRBJ1-2; no firm D call. CDR1 is PRHDT, CDR2 FYEKMQ, per germline (reference sequence). This CDR3 has 11 amino acids. V dropped 5 bases and J dropped 1 base, with 2 bases sitting between them. The CDR3 sequence: CASSRNYGYTF. The CDR3 nucleotides read TGTGCCAGCAGCCGTAACTATGGCTACACCTTC. Drawing the rest from reference TRBV13 and TRBJ1-2, the complete variable domain is AAGVIQSPRHLIKEKRETATLKCYPIPRHDTVYWYQQGPGQDPQFLISFYEKMQSDKGSIPDRFSAQQFSDYHSELNMSSLELGDSALYFCASSRNYGYTFGSGTRLTVV.

This clone was seen a few times. V and J are TRBV25-1 and TRBJ1-2; a possible D gene is TRBD1 (6 bases). The germline gives CDR1 MGHDK, CDR2 SYGVNS. The CDR3 loop spans 13 amino acids. Trimming took off 3 bases at V and 7 bases at J, with 12 bases between the two ends. CDR3 sequence: CASSDGQGSGYTF. The DNA of the CDR3 is TGTGCCAGCAGTGACGGGCAGGGGAGTGGCTACACCTTC.

DNA for the CDR3: TGCGCCAGCAGCTTCTCACAGGCTGACACCGGGGAGCTGTTTTTT. Amino acids: CASSFSQADTGELFF. The V gene is TRBV5-1, the J gene TRBJ2-2, with D perhaps TRBD1 (5 bases). There are 15 residues in the CDR3. The germline CDR1 and CDR2 sequences are SGHRS and YFSETQ. V was clipped by 2 bases and J by 3 bases, with 11 bases between them.

Here the CDR3 DNA reads TGTGCCAGCAGCTTTTGGGGCAGGGAAGAGACCCAGTACTTC. It codes for CASSFWGREETQYF. The chain links TRBV7-9 to TRBJ2-5; D might be TRBD1 (5 bases). Trimming cost V 3 bases and J 3 bases, with 11 bases left between them. The CDR3 extends over 14 amino acids. Germline V lookup: CDR1 SEHNR, CDR2 FQNEAQ (reference sequence).

The V and J genes are TRBV15 and TRBJ2-7; D gene ambiguous. This CDR3 has 15 residues. Trimming removed 0 bases at V and 1 base at J, with 10 bases between. CDR1 and CDR2 from the germline V gene are LNHNV and YYDKDF (reference sequence). The CDR3 DNA reads TGTGCCACCAGCAGAGACCCCGTGGGATCCTACGAGCAGTACTTC. Amino acid sequence: CATSRDPVGSYEQYF.

The chain combines TRBV27 with TRBJ1-4; TRBD1 matches at 7 bases. The CDR3 totals 15 residues. CDR1 MNHEY and CDR2 SMNVEV come from the germline V gene (reference sequence). With 5 bases clipped from V and 7 bases from J, the junction kept 10 bases outside the gene matches. CDR3 DNA: TGTGCCAGCAGTAAAACAGGGGCCGGGGGTGAAAAACTGTTTTTT. This sequence encodes CASSKTGAGGEKLFF.

This clone appeared a single time. This chain connects TRBV5-1 to TRBJ2-7, with TRBD1 identical over 7 bases. The CDR3 has 16 residues. Germline V gene sequence: CDR1 SGHRS, CDR2 YFSETQ. The V segment lost 4 bases and the J segment 2 bases; nucleotides outside the gene matches: 12. CDR3 sequence: CASSLTGTASAYEQYF. In nucleotides, the CDR3 is TGCGCCAGCAGCCTAACCGGGACAGCTTCGGCCTACGAGCAGTACTTC. Full variable domain (missing parts from reference TRBV5-1 and TRBJ2-7): KAGVTQTPRYLIKTRGQQVTLSCSPISGHRSVSWYQQTPGQGLQFLFEYFSETQRNKGNFPGRFSGRQFSNSRSEMNVSTLELGDSALYLCASSLTGTASAYEQYFGPGTRLTVT.

This rearrangement joins TRBV6-1 to TRBJ2-7; perhaps D is TRBD1 or TRBD2 (5 bases each). The germline CDR1 and CDR2 sequences are MNHNS and SASEGT. CDR3 length: 14 residues. V lost 7 bases to trimming and J lost 3 bases, with 16 bases between them. As DNA, the CDR3 is TGTGCCAGCACCATAGGGACGGGCCTCTACGAGCAGTACTTC. Amino acids: CASTIGTGLYEQYF.

V usage is TRBV25-1 and J usage is TRBJ1-2; D uncertain. The CDR3 length is 14 residues. From germline, CDR1 is MGHDK and CDR2 SYGVNS. Trimming took 1 base from V and 2 from J, leaving 8 bases between them. The CDR3 DNA sequence: TGTGCCAGCAGTGAATCGAAAGAGAACTATGGCTACACCTTC. This encodes CASSESKENYGYTF.

The genes are TRBV29-1 and TRBJ1-1, with a weak D call TRBD1 (5 bases). The V gene lost 6 bases and the J gene lost 4 bases, with 15 bases spanning the gap. Germline V gives CDR1 SQVTM, CDR2 ANQGSEA. The CDR3 covers 13 residues. CDR3 in DNA: TGCAGCGTCAATCGGGGGGGTGGCACTGAAGCTTTCTTT. Protein product: CSVNRGGGTEAFF.

The chain carries TRBV27 and TRBJ2-1, with 15 bases aligning to TRBD2. Germline trimming cut 5 bases from V and 0 bases from J; bases unmatched to any gene: 14. The CDR3 has 21 residues. Germline V lookup: CDR1 MNHEY, CDR2 SMNVEV (reference sequence). Here the CDR3 DNA reads TGTGCCAGCAGTCCCACGGGACTAGCGGGAGGATGGGTGAGCTCCTACAATGAGCAGTTCTTC. This encodes CASSPTGLAGGWVSSYNEQFF.

V usage is TRBV18 and J usage is TRBJ2-7; 10 bases match TRBD2. This CDR3 spans 15 amino acids. The ends lost 3 bases at V and 0 bases at J; junction bases unmatched: 2. Germline values: CDR1 KGHSH, CDR2 LQKENI. CDR3 DNA sequence: TGTGCCAGCTCACCCCGGACTAGCGGCTCCTACGAGCAGTACTTC. This codes for CASSPRTSGSYEQYF.

The rearrangement uses TRBV5-5 and TRBJ2-7; maybe TRBD2 (5 bases). This CDR3 spans 13 amino acids. The germline V gene has CDR1 SGHKS and CDR2 YYEKEE (reference sequence). Trimming took off 0 bases at V and 1 base at J, with 5 bases between the two ends. The CDR3 region is CASSLAGSYEQYF. As DNA, the CDR3 is TGTGCCAGCAGCTTGGCGGGATCCTACGAGCAGTACTTC.

This clone has a single count. The gene calls are TRBV27 and TRBJ1-3; 10 bases match TRBD1. Unmatched junction bases numbered 1, after V lost 6 bases and J lost 2 bases. The CDR3 totals 14 residues. Germline V gene sequence: CDR1 MNHEY, CDR2 SMNVEV (reference sequence). In DNA, the CDR3 is TGTGCCAGCAGAGGGACAGGGGCTGGAAACACCATATATTTT. This gives the protein CASRGTGAGNTIYF.

The CDR3 spells CASSGQRSSGNTIYF. In DNA form, the CDR3 reads TGTGCCAGCAGCGGACAGAGGAGCTCTGGAAACACCATATATTTT. This chain links TRBV9 with TRBJ1-3; D is perhaps TRBD1 (5 bases). The V end lost 3 bases, the J end lost 0 bases, and 10 bases lay between the germline ends. The CDR3 has 15 amino acids. Germline V gives CDR1 SGDLS, CDR2 YYNGEE.

The genes are TRBV19 and TRBJ2-5, with a tentative D call TRBD1 (5 bases). Trimming pared 3 bases from V and 2 bases from J, leaving 16 bases between. The CDR3 has 16 residues. Looked up from germline, CDR1 is LNHDA and CDR2 is SQIVND (reference sequence). The CDR3 spells CASSMGQTRRQETQYF. As DNA, the CDR3 is TGTGCCAGTAGTATGGGGCAGACTCGTCGACAAGAGACCCAGTACTTC.

This clone was found once. The CDR3 sequence is CASSLEFTGVYEQYF. CDR3 bases: TGCGCCAGCAGCTTGGAGTTCACCGGCGTCTACGAGCAGTACTTC. The rearrangement links TRBV5-1 to TRBJ2-7; D is ambiguous. V lost 0 bases and J 3 bases, leaving 13 bases between the germline ends. The germline CDR1 and CDR2 sequences are SGHRS and YFSETQ. This CDR3 contains 15 residues.

This CDR3 reads CASSHKQGNTIYF. CDR3 sequence (DNA): TGTGCCAGCAGTCACAAACAGGGAAACACCATATATTTT. The chain uses TRBV6-6 and TRBJ1-3, with unresolved D. Trimming cost V 5 bases and J 4 bases, with 9 bases left between them. The germline CDR1 and CDR2 sequences are MNHNY and SVGAGI (reference sequence). The CDR3 extends over 13 amino acids.

The chain couples TRBV4-2 to TRBJ2-7, with 12 bases matching TRBD2. In germline, CDR1 is LGHNA, CDR2 YNFKEQ. V lost 2 bases, J lost 5 bases, and 4 bases stayed unmatched. This CDR3 has 15 residues. CDR3: CASSQRTSGINEQYF. CDR3 nucleotides: TGTGCCAGCAGCCAACGGACTAGCGGGATAAACGAGCAGTACTTC.

This chain joins TRBV7-3 and TRBJ2-2, with D maybe TRBD1 (6 bases). The V end was cut by 4 bases, the J end by 4 bases, with 7 bases between. Per germline, CDR1 SGHTA and CDR2 FQGTGA. This CDR3 has 13 amino acids. The CDR3 nucleotides are TGTGCCAGCAGCTCACAGGGCACCGGGGAGCTGTTTTTT. As protein: CASSSQGTGELFF.

This clone was detected only once. The CDR3 coding sequence is TGTGCCAGCAGTTTCCGGCTAGCGGCAGATACGCAGTATTTT. Translation gives CASSFRLAADTQYF. This chain connects TRBV27 to TRBJ2-3; 7 bases align to TRBD2. This CDR3 has 14 amino acids. Germline CDR1 and CDR2: MNHEY and SMNVEV (reference sequence). V dropped 3 bases and J dropped 4; count of bases not matched to a gene: 4.